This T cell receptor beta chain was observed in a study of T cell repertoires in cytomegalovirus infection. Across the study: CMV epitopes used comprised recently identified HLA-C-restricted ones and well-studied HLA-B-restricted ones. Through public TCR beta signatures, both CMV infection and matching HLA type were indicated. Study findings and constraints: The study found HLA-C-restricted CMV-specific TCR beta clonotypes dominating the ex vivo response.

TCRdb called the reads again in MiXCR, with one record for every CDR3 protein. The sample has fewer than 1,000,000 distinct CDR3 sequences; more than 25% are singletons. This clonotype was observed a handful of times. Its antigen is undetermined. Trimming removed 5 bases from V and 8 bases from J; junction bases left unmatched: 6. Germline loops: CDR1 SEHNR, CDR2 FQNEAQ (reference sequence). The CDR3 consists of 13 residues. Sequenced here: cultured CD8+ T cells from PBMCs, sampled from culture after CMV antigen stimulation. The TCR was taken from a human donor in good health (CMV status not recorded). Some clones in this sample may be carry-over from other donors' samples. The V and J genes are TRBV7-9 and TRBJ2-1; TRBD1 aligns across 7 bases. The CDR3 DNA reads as TGTGCCAGCAGCCCGACAGGGCAACATGAGCAGTTCTTC. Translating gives CASSPTGQHEQFF.